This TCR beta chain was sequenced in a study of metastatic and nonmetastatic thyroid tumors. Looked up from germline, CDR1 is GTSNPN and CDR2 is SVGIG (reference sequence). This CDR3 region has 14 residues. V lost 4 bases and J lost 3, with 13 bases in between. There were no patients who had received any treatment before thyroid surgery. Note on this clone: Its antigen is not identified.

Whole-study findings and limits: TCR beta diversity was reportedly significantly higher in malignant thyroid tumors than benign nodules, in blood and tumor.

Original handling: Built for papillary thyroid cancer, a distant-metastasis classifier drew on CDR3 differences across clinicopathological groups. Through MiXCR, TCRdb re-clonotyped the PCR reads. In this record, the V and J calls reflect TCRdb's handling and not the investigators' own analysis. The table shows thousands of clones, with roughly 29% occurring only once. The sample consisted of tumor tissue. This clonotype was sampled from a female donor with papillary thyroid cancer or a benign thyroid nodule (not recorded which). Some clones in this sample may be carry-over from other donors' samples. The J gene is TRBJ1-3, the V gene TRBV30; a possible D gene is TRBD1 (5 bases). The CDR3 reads CAWKKTVGGNTIYF. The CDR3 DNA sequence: TGTGCCTGGAAAAAGACAGTCGGTGGAAACACCATATATTTT. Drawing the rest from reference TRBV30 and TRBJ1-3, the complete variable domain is SQTIHQWPATLVQPVGSPLSLECTVEGTSNPNLYWYRQAAGRGLQLLFYSVGIGQISSEVPQNLSASRPQDRQFILSSKKLLLSDSGFYLCAWKKTVGGNTIYFGEGSWLTVV.